Listed here is a single T cell receptor beta chain. Germline lookup yields CDR1 SGDLS and CDR2 YYNGEE. V dropped 0 bases and J dropped 5; count of bases not matched to a gene: 4. The CDR3 is 15 amino acids. This record belongs to a study of T cell changes during pregnancy in multiple sclerosis. The table came from immunoSEQ multiplex PCR; TCRdb's copy has only in-frame clones and leaves some out. The data show 90,000 to 120,000 clones, 85% to 95% seen once. Source: peripheral blood, taken in the third trimester of pregnancy. The chain has TRBV9 and TRBJ2-5; 10 bases map to TRBD2. The TCR was taken from a female donor in good health, enrolled as a control in a pregnancy study. CDR3: CASSVAPGLAETQYF. Here the CDR3 DNA reads TGTGCCAGCAGCGTAGCCCCGGGACTAGCGGAGACCCAGTACTTC.